The 16 T cell receptor beta chains listed next were all sequenced from one sample in a study of blood T cells in healthy people across ages. Primed by a sample-barcoded 5' primer and a J-beta primer mix, a second PCR proceeded for about 6 to 11 cycles. Each CDR3 protein gets one entry after TCRdb re-called the 5' RACE reads with MiXCR. The sample lists around 1.5 million distinct CDR3 sequences, 34% occurring once. The source material was blood. The receptors derive from a woman aged 30 to 39 in good health.

The chain uses TRBV19 and TRBJ2-7; possibly TRBD2 for D (5 bases). CDR1 LNHDA and CDR2 SQIVND come from the germline V gene (reference sequence). The CDR3 spans 13 residues. Trimming stripped 1 base from V and 6 bases from J, with 10 bases between. CDR3 protein: CASSIGDGSEQYF. The CDR3 DNA sequence: TGTGCCAGTAGTATAGGCGATGGGAGCGAGCAGTACTTC.

In its sample, this clonotype was seen a few times. The chain carries TRBV7-2 and TRBJ2-7, with 10 bases identical to TRBD2. Germline CDR1 is SGHTA and CDR2 is FQGNSA. The CDR3 sequence is 15 residues long. The trim removed 1 base at V and 6 bases at J, leaving 6 bases unmatched. The CDR3: CASSLVAGGPFEQYF. CDR3 nucleotides: TGTGCCAGCAGCTTAGTAGCGGGAGGCCCCTTCGAGCAGTACTTC.

The chain carries TRBV13 and TRBJ2-1; D remains ambiguous. Germline assignment: CDR1 PRHDT and CDR2 FYEKMQ (reference sequence). V lost 0 bases, J lost 7 bases, and 7 bases lay in between. This CDR3 is 13 amino acids long. DNA for the CDR3: TGTGCCAGCAGCTTAGGCCTAACTAATGAGCAGTTCTTC. Protein: CASSLGLTNEQFF.

This clonotype was recorded a few times. This chain links TRBV20-1 with TRBJ1-2; 9 nucleotides match TRBD1. CDR3 length equals 15 residues. Germline V gives CDR1 DFQATT, CDR2 SNEGSKA (reference sequence). Trimming removed 3 bases from V and 7 bases from J; junction bases left unmatched: 12. CDR3 sequence reads: CSASTGTGKRSGYTF. CDR3 nucleotides: TGCAGTGCTAGTACCGGGACAGGGAAAAGGAGTGGCTACACCTTC.

The chain recombines TRBV10-2 with TRBJ2-7; 8 bases map to TRBD1. CDR1 is WSHSY, CDR2 SAAADI, per germline. V was pared by 8 bases and J by 7 bases, with 10 bases of the junction left unmatched. The CDR3 runs 13 residues. The CDR3 reads CASLLAGGREQYF. The CDR3 bases are TGCGCCAGCCTGTTGGCAGGGGGCAGGGAGCAGTACTTC.

The V gene is TRBV30, the J gene TRBJ2-1; the D is unclear. The CDR3 spans 15 residues. The V end was cut by 3 bases, the J end by 2 bases, with 14 bases between. The germline V gene encodes CDR1 GTSNPN and CDR2 SVGIG (reference sequence). In nucleotides, the CDR3 is TGTGCCTGGAGCACCCTGGCGATAACCTACAATGAGCAGTTCTTC. Its protein product is CAWSTLAITYNEQFF.

This sequence joins TRBV2 and TRBJ2-7; perhaps D is TRBD1 or TRBD2 (6 bases each). The CDR3 spans 14 residues. The germline CDR1 and CDR2 sequences are SNHLY and FYNNEI. The ends were cut back, 4 bases at V and 6 bases at J, with 16 bases in the middle. The CDR3 protein is CASSGAGGRGEQYF. For the CDR3, the DNA is TGTGCCAGCAGTGGGGCCGGGGGCCGTGGCGAGCAGTACTTC.

The chain carries TRBV5-1 and TRBJ2-3; maybe TRBD2 (6 bases). Germline V gene sequence: CDR1 SGHRS, CDR2 YFSETQ. The germline V and J ends were trimmed by 4 bases and 4 bases, with 13 bases remaining between them. This CDR3 is built from 14 residues. The CDR3 loop is CASSGTYLSDTQYF. CDR3 sequence (DNA): TGCGCCAGCAGCGGGACTTATCTGTCAGATACGCAGTATTTT.

V usage is TRBV3-1 and J usage is TRBJ2-7; 11 positions agree with TRBD2. J was trimmed by 2 bases and V by 4 bases; bases with no gene match: 13. The CDR3 spans 18 residues. CDR1 LGHDT and CDR2 YNNKEL come from the germline V gene (reference sequence). The CDR3: CASSPLSASGGRTYEQYF. The CDR3 DNA reads TGTGCCAGCAGCCCCCTTTCGGCTAGCGGGGGGCGTACCTACGAGCAGTACTTC.

The rearrangement joins TRBV7-2 to TRBJ2-3; TRBD1 might be the D (6 bases). Germline lookup yields CDR1 SGHTA and CDR2 FQGNSA. The CDR3 covers 14 residues. Trimming left V 5 bases short and J 1 base short, with 10 bases between. CDR3 loop: CASSAWTGTDTQYF. CDR3 nucleotide sequence: TGTGCCAGCAGCGCATGGACAGGCACAGATACGCAGTATTTT.

The chain recombines TRBV2 with TRBJ1-2, with TRBD1 matching 8 bases. In germline, CDR1 is SNHLY, CDR2 FYNNEI. The CDR3 has 12 amino acids. V was clipped by 9 bases and J by 6 bases; unmatched bases: 6. Here the CDR3 DNA reads TGTGCCAGGGAGGACAGGGAGGATGGCTACACCTTC. Translated: CAREDREDGYTF.

This clonotype has a handful of counts. The chain carries TRBV7-9 and TRBJ2-3, with 11 bases lining up with TRBD2. CDR1 and CDR2 (germline): SEHNR, FQNEAQ (reference sequence). V lost 5 bases to trimming and J lost 2 bases; unmatched junction nucleotides: 6. The CDR3 sequence is 16 residues long. The CDR3 region has the DNA TGTGCCAGCAGCGCACCGGGACTAGCGGTCACAGATACGCAGTATTTT. This translates into CASSAPGLAVTDTQYF.

This clonotype appeared once. CDR3 DNA sequence: TGCGCCAGCAGCTTGCCCGGGTCGGGAACTGAAGCTTTCTTT. Translation: CASSLPGSGTEAFF. The V gene is TRBV5-1, the J gene TRBJ1-1; D unresolved. With 1 base removed from V and 5 bases from J, the gap between germline ends came to 12 bases. CDR1 is SGHRS and CDR2 is YFSETQ in the germline V gene. The CDR3 totals 14 residues.

This CDR3 is CATHNRGQSQETQYF. In nucleotides, the CDR3 is TGTGCCACCCACAACCGGGGACAATCCCAAGAGACCCAGTACTTC. The chain carries TRBV7-9 and TRBJ2-5; possibly TRBD1 for D (6 bases). Trimming stripped 10 bases from V and 1 base from J, with 19 bases between. Germline-derived CDR1 and CDR2 are SEHNR and FQNEAQ (reference sequence). This CDR3 has 15 residues.

The V call is TRBV29-1, the J call TRBJ1-2; a weak D match, TRBD1 (5 bases). Germline V gives CDR1 SQVTM, CDR2 ANQGSEA. Trimming left V 0 bases short and J 5 bases short, with 16 bases between. The CDR3 covers 15 residues. CDR3: CSVEDLDSGMYGYTF. Written as DNA, the CDR3 is TGCAGCGTTGAAGATCTTGACAGTGGAATGTATGGCTACACCTTC.

The sample holds many counts of this clonotype. The chain links TRBV29-1 to TRBJ2-1, with 12 nucleotides matching TRBD2. Looked up from germline, CDR1 is SQVTM and CDR2 is ANQGSEA. This CDR3 comprises 14 residues. V trimming: 6 bases; J trimming: 6 bases; junction bases outside the gene matches: 6. CDR3 sequence (DNA): TGCAGCGTCGCTAGCGGGGGGGGGGTCAATGAGCAGTTCTTC. Translated, it gives CSVASGGGVNEQFF.